The clone carrying this TCR beta chain was observed a handful of times. What it binds is unknown. Germline values: CDR1 SGDLS, CDR2 YYNGEE. The CDR3 runs to 18 residues. V shed 4 bases and J 2 bases; nucleotides not matched to a gene: 9. This entry comes from a study of T cell repertoires in cytomegalovirus infection. On the study more broadly: Recently described HLA-C-restricted plus well-studied HLA-B-restricted CMV epitopes were used. Indications of both CMV infection and matching HLA type were provided by public TCR beta signatures. Findings of the study overall: In two of eight donors, the top clonotype was HLA-C-restricted CMV-specific.

TCRdb re-called the reads through MiXCR, storing one row per CDR3 protein. Here the sample spans 830,000 or so distinct CDR3 sequences, about 31% being singletons. This TCR was recovered from a human donor in good health (CMV status not recorded). Some clones in this sample may be carry-over from other donors' samples. This sample comprised cultured CD8+ T cells from PBMCs, obtained from culture after CMV antigen stimulation. V is TRBV9 and J is TRBJ2-3; 14 bases are shared with TRBD2. DNA of the CDR3: TGTGCCAGCAGCCTCGGACTAGCGGGGGGACTGGTCACAGATACGCAGTATTTT. This codes for CASSLGLAGGLVTDTQYF.